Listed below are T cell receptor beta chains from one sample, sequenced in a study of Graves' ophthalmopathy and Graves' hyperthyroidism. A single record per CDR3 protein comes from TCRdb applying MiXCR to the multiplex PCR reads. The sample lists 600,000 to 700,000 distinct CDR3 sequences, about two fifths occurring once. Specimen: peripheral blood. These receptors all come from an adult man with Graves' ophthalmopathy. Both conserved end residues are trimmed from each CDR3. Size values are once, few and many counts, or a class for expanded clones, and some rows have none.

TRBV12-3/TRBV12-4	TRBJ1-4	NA	ASSHGTGEKLF
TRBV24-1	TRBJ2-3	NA	ATSEWREGRDTQY
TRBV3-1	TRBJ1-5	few	ASSLGQYNQPQH
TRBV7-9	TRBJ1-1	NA	ASSPHENTEAF
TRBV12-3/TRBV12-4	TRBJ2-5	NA	ASSSSWGGETQY
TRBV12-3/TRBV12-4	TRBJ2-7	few	ASSWWGPTYEQY
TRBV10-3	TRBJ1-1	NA	AISGGQGARTGTEAF
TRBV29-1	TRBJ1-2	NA	SVTGQGHGYT
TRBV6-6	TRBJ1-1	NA	ASSEIPGQGNTEAF
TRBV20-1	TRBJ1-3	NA	SARTGTGGNTIY